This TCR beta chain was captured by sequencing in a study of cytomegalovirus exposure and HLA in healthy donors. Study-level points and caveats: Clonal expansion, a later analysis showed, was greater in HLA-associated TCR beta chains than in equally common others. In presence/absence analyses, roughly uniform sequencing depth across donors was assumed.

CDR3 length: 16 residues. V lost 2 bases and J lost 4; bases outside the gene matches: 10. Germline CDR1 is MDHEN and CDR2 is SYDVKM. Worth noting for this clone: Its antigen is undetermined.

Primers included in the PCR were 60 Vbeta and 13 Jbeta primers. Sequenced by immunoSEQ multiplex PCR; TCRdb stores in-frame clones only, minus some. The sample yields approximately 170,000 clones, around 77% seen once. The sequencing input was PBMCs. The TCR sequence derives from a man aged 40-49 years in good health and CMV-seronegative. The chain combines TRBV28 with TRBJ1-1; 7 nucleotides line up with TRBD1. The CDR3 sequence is CASSLIRAGGSTEAFF. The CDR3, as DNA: TGTGCCAGCAGTTTAATTAGGGCAGGGGGGAGCACTGAAGCTTTCTTT.